One and the same sample provided the 26 T cell receptor beta chains below, sequenced in a study of blood T cell repertoires in COVID-19. This table comes from immunoSEQ multiplex PCR, and its TCRdb copy is limited to in-frame clones, with some not included. The sample includes about 320,000 clones, 65% to 90% seen only once; the top ten take around 9.3%. Input material: PBMCs or T cells enriched from blood (not recorded which). The receptor source for this set is a woman aged 18-29 years who had recovered from COVID-19.

The chain has TRBV6-5 and TRBJ1-2, with D possibly matching TRBD1 (5 bases). The CDR3 covers 13 residues. V lost 6 bases to trimming and J lost 8 bases, with 16 bases between them. The V gene's germline CDR1 is MNHEY and CDR2 SVGAGI. CDR3 DNA sequence: TGTGCCAGCAGGCCTCAGGGATGGGGAGGCTACACCTTC. This codes for CASRPQGWGGYTF.

The CDR3 loop is CASSYSTGIQTQYF. CDR3 DNA: TGTGCCAGCAGCTACTCGACAGGAATCCAGACCCAGTACTTC. The V call is TRBV7-9, the J call TRBJ2-5, with a tentative D call TRBD1 (6 bases). V was pared by 4 bases and J by 6 bases, with 15 bases between. The germline V gene has CDR1 SEHNR and CDR2 FQNEAQ (reference sequence). This CDR3 spans 14 amino acids.

The chain is built from TRBV30 and TRBJ1-1, with D perhaps matching TRBD1 (5 bases). The germline V gene encodes CDR1 GTSNPN and CDR2 SVGIG (reference sequence). V gave up 2 bases and J gave up 5 bases, with 12 bases separating them. The CDR3 runs 13 residues. The DNA for the CDR3 is TGTGCCTGGAGTCCAGGGTTTGGGACTGAAGCTTTCTTT. Translated, it gives CAWSPGFGTEAFF.

The rearrangement links TRBV3-1 (or the pseudogene TRBV3-2) to TRBJ1-2; D is ambiguous. The CDR3 has 13 amino acids. Trimming pared 0 bases from V and 6 bases from J, leaving 8 bases between. Germline assignment: CDR1 LGHDT and CDR2 YNNKEL (reference sequence). The CDR3 is CASSQEHSNGYTF. Written as DNA, the CDR3 is TGTGCCAGCAGCCAAGAGCACTCAAATGGCTACACCTTC.

This clone has only a few counts. V usage is TRBV11-2 and J usage is TRBJ2-1; D not resolved. Trimming removed 5 bases at V and 6 bases at J, with 8 bases between. CDR3 length: 12 residues. In germline, CDR1 is SGHAT, CDR2 FQNNGV. CDR3 nucleotide sequence: TGTGCCAGCAGCCGCCTCAGCAATGAGCAGTTCTTC. This sequence encodes CASSRLSNEQFF.

The chain recombines TRBV2 with TRBJ1-5; the D gene is possibly TRBD1 (6 bases). Deletions cut 6 bases from V and 3 bases from J, with 9 bases between. Germline V gene sequence: CDR1 SNHLY, CDR2 FYNNEI. The CDR3 contains 13 residues. CDR3 loop: CASRTGYNQPQHF. CDR3 coding DNA: TGTGCCAGCAGAACAGGGTACAATCAGCCCCAGCATTTT.

The CDR3 loop reads CASSHLGRSSYNSPLHF. DNA of the CDR3: TGCGCCAGCAGCCACTTGGGCCGCAGCTCCTATAATTCACCCCTCCACTTT. The V call is TRBV4-1, the J call TRBJ1-6; D is unclear. Germline V gene sequence: CDR1 MGHRA, CDR2 YSYEKL. The CDR3 sequence is 17 residues long. The ends were cut back, 3 bases at V and 0 bases at J, with 12 bases in the middle.

This chain connects TRBV6-2 or TRBV6-3 to TRBJ2-7; tentatively, D is TRBD2 (6 bases). Per germline, CDR1 MNHEY and CDR2 SVGEGT. The ends were cut back, 2 bases at V and 7 bases at J, with 21 bases in the middle. The CDR3 consists of 16 residues. Here the CDR3 DNA reads TGTGCCAGCAGTTACAGCCTAGCGCTCTCACGGGCGGAGCAGTACTTC. Residues: CASSYSLALSRAEQYF.

As DNA, the CDR3 is TGTGCCAGCAGTTACAACAGGGATTCTAACTATGGCTACACCTTC. Its translation is CASSYNRDSNYGYTF. The chain employs TRBV6-5 and TRBJ1-2; D is possibly TRBD1 (6 bases). Germline V CDR1 and CDR2: MNHEY, SVGAGI. Trimming left V 2 bases short and J 0 bases short, with 10 bases between. The CDR3 has 15 residues.

V is TRBV19 and J is TRBJ2-1; TRBD2 matches at 11 bases. The CDR3 is made up of 15 amino acids. After removal of 10 bases from V and 4 bases from J, the junction contained 9 bases not matched to a gene. Germline V gene lookup returns CDR1 LNHDA and CDR2 SQIVND (reference sequence). CDR3 residues: CATSLAGVKYNEQFF. The DNA of the CDR3 is TGTGCCACCTCACTAGCGGGAGTCAAGTACAATGAGCAGTTCTTC.

The CDR3 DNA is TGTGCCAGCAGTGAGACGGTACAGAACTACGAGCAGTACTTC. Its translation: CASSETVQNYEQYF. V gene TRBV2 combines with J gene TRBJ2-7; D gene unclear. Trimming left V 3 bases short and J 3 bases short, with 12 bases between. This CDR3 spans 14 amino acids. Germline-derived CDR1 and CDR2 are SNHLY and FYNNEI. The variable domain in full, with the rest retrieved from reference TRBV2 and TRBJ2-7, is EPEVTQTPSHQVTQMGQEVILRCVPISNHLYFYWYRQILGQKVEFLVSFYNNEISEKSEIFDDQFSVERPDGSNFTLKIRSTKLEDSAMYFCASSETVQNYEQYFGPGTRLTVT.

The rearrangement joins TRBV2 to TRBJ1-1; unclear D gene. V lost 6 bases to trimming and J lost 5 bases, with 10 bases between them. The CDR3 extends over 12 amino acids. The germline gives CDR1 SNHLY, CDR2 FYNNEI. The CDR3 DNA reads TGTGCCAGCAGCGATACCGGGACTGAAGCTTTCTTT. Amino acid sequence: CASSDTGTEAFF.

In its sample, this clone was seen once. J is TRBJ1-2 and V is TRBV4-1, with 10 bases that match TRBD1. CDR3 length: 14 residues. Trimming at V came to 0 bases and at J to 8 bases, leaving 3 bases not matched to a gene. Per germline, CDR1 MGHRA and CDR2 YSYEKL. The CDR3 nucleotides are TGCGCCAGCAGCCAAGAGGGACAGGGGTCGGGCTACACCTTC. It codes for CASSQEGQGSGYTF.

The chain links TRBV5-1 to TRBJ1-1; no reliable D call. This CDR3 has 14 amino acids. Germline V gives CDR1 SGHRS, CDR2 YFSETQ. Deletions cut 2 bases from V and 1 base from J, with 9 bases between. As DNA, the CDR3 is TGCGCCAGCAGCTTCTTCAACTCGAACACTGAAGCTTTCTTT. It specifies CASSFFNSNTEAFF.

The chain uses TRBV12-3 or TRBV12-4 and TRBJ1-2; the D is unclear. This CDR3 spans 13 amino acids. Trimming stripped 3 bases from V and 2 bases from J, with 7 bases between. CDR3 amino acids: CASSFPGNYGYTF. The CDR3 DNA sequence: TGTGCCAGCAGTTTCCCGGGAAACTATGGCTACACCTTC.

The CDR3 coding sequence is TGTGCCGCGGACAGGTATTCTAACGGGGAGCTGTTTTTT. Its translation: CAADRYSNGELFF. This chain links TRBV30 with TRBJ2-2; TRBD1 aligns across 7 bases. CDR1 GTSNPN and CDR2 SVGIG come from the germline V gene (reference sequence). With V trimmed by 8 bases and J by 7 bases, 10 bases remained unmatched. This CDR3 contains 13 residues.

This clone has a handful of counts. The chain links TRBV5-1 to TRBJ2-7; TRBD1 matches 7 bases. Germline values: CDR1 SGHRS, CDR2 YFSETQ. The CDR3 is made up of 13 amino acids. The J segment lost 2 bases and the V segment lost 4 bases, leaving 3 bases of the junction unmatched. CDR3 coding DNA: TGCGCCAGCAGCCCAGGGGGTACCTACGAGCAGTACTTC. This encodes CASSPGGTYEQYF.

The rearrangement uses TRBV3-1 (or the pseudogene TRBV3-2) and TRBJ2-3; TRBD2 aligns across 8 bases. Trimming took 5 bases from V and 5 from J; bases not matched to a gene: 6. The CDR3 has 14 amino acids. Germline V gives CDR1 LGHDT, CDR2 YNNKEL (reference sequence). The CDR3 protein is CASSEGLGGDTQYF. In DNA form, the CDR3 reads TGTGCCAGCAGCGAGGGACTAGGGGGAGATACGCAGTATTTT.

This clone came up a few times. This sample also contains other DNA sequences that code for the same CDR3. The CDR3 DNA is TGTGCCAGTAGTATCACAGGGGGCGGCAATCAGCCCCAGCATTTT. As protein: CASSITGGGNQPQHF. This chain links TRBV19 with TRBJ1-5, with 9 bases lining up with TRBD1. The trim removed 3 bases at V and 2 bases at J, leaving 2 bases unmatched. The V gene's germline CDR1 is LNHDA and CDR2 SQIVND (reference sequence). The CDR3 extends over 15 amino acids.

This chain uses TRBV4-1 with TRBJ2-5, with 7 bases fitting TRBD1. The CDR3 runs 17 residues. Trimming removed 2 bases from V and 2 bases from J; junction bases left unmatched: 11. From germline, CDR1 is MGHRA and CDR2 YSYEKL. This CDR3 is CASSQFQGVRAQETQYF. The DNA for the CDR3 is TGCGCCAGCAGCCAATTTCAGGGGGTTCGGGCTCAAGAGACCCAGTACTTC.

The V and J genes are TRBV13 and TRBJ2-3; TRBD2 matches at 12 bases. V was pared by 3 bases and J by 4 bases, with 2 bases of the junction left unmatched. This CDR3 is 15 amino acids long. Per the germline V gene, CDR1 is PRHDT and CDR2 is FYEKMQ (reference sequence). This chain's CDR3 is CASSLTSGRPDTQYF. As DNA, the CDR3 is TGTGCCAGCAGCTTGACTAGCGGGAGACCAGATACGCAGTATTTT. Looking up the rest from reference TRBV13 and TRBJ2-3 gives the full variable domain: AAGVIQSPRHLIKEKRETATLKCYPIPRHDTVYWYQQGPGQDPQFLISFYEKMQSDKGSIPDRFSAQQFSDYHSELNMSSLELGDSALYFCASSLTSGRPDTQYFGPGTRLTVL.

Notes on this clone: The same CDR3 can be traced to other DNA sequences in this sample. The chain has TRBV19 and TRBJ1-2; 7 bases fit TRBD1. Germline-derived CDR1 and CDR2 are LNHDA and SQIVND (reference sequence). V was pared by 6 bases and J by 0 bases, with 7 bases of the junction left unmatched. The CDR3 has 15 residues. CDR3 sequence (DNA): TGTGCCAGTAGCCCCCGACAGGGAGCTAACTATGGCTACACCTTC. This translates into CASSPRQGANYGYTF.

The chain carries TRBV28 and TRBJ2-3; 8 nucleotides line up with TRBD2. The length of the CDR3 is 17 residues. From germline, CDR1 is MDHEN and CDR2 SYDVKM. Unmatched junction bases numbered 11, after V lost 6 bases and J lost 0 bases. Written as DNA, the CDR3 is TGTGCCAGCAGGTCTTTAGCGGGGACCCCTAGCACAGATACGCAGTATTTT. Amino acid sequence: CASRSLAGTPSTDTQYF.

The chain couples TRBV10-3 to TRBJ2-6, with 9 bases lining up with TRBD1. In germline, CDR1 is ENHRY, CDR2 SYGVKD. The CDR3 is 16 residues long. The V segment lost 8 bases and the J segment 0 bases; nucleotides outside the gene matches: 5. The CDR3 spells CAIRDRVLSGANVLTF. CDR3 in DNA: TGTGCCATCCGGGACAGGGTCCTCTCTGGGGCCAACGTCCTGACTTTC.

This sequence joins TRBV6-1 and TRBJ1-1; 9 bases agree with TRBD1. The CDR3 covers 15 residues. The V gene end was trimmed by 3 bases and the J gene end by 3 bases; junction bases not matched to a gene: 5. The germline V gene has CDR1 MNHNS and CDR2 SASEGT. The DNA of the CDR3 is TGTGCCAGCAGTGATACAGGGGGCGGATACACTGAAGCTTTCTTT. Translating it yields CASSDTGGGYTEAFF.

The V and J genes are TRBV9 and TRBJ1-2; D gene unclear. The V and J ends lost 0 bases and 1 base respectively, with 7 bases between them. The CDR3 length is 14 residues. Germline V gene lookup returns CDR1 SGDLS and CDR2 YYNGEE. The chain's CDR3 is CASSVDRDNYGYTF. The CDR3 DNA follows: TGTGCCAGCAGCGTAGACAGAGATAACTATGGCTACACCTTC. Using reference TRBV9 and TRBJ1-2 for the parts outside the CDR3, the full variable domain is DSGVTQTPKHLITATGQRVTLRCSPRSGDLSVYWYQQSLDQGLQFLIQYYNGEERAKGNILERFSAQQFPDLHSELNLSSLELGDSALYFCASSVDRDNYGYTFGSGTRLTVV.